This paragraph covers one T cell receptor beta chain sequence. The entry originates in a study of blood T cell repertoires in COVID-19. Germline assignment: CDR1 SQVTM and CDR2 ANQGSEA. Trimming at V came to 3 bases and at J to 0 bases, leaving 15 bases not matched to a gene. The CDR3 consists of 18 residues. The data were produced by immunoSEQ multiplex PCR, yet TCRdb's version contains in-frame clones alone and is incomplete. Counted here are 95,000 or so clones, roughly 76% occurring once; the ten biggest clones make up 4% to 5.5%. The clonotype was recovered from a man aged 80 or over with COVID-19, enrolled during active disease. Sequencing was carried out using peripheral blood. The chain carries TRBV29-1 and TRBJ1-1, with TRBD1 matching 8 bases. The CDR3: CSVDRSRSGGVMNTEAFF. In nucleotides, the CDR3 is TGCAGCGTTGATAGGTCCCGTTCAGGGGGCGTTATGAACACTGAAGCTTTCTTT.